The present TCR beta chain was sequenced within a study of CD8 T cells in ankylosing spondylitis. Broader study findings: In ankylosing spondylitis blood, a motif of seven to nine highly homologous TCR beta variants appeared characteristic. Reportedly, significant enrichment of disease-linked clones occurred in matched ankylosing spondylitis synovial fluid. Both synovial fluid and blood in reactive arthritis had previously been reported to carry some motif variants.

TCRdb called the 5' RACE reads again in MiXCR, with one record for every CDR3 protein. Found here are 180,000 or so distinct CDR3 sequences, about 9.9% of them singletons; the top ten hold about 27%. This clonotype was seen many times. Antigen: not known. The length of the CDR3 is 17 residues. From germline, CDR1 is LNHNV and CDR2 YYDKDF (reference sequence). V was cut by 5 bases and J by 0 bases, with 16 bases left in between. The sequence derives from a male donor with ankylosing spondylitis or in good health (not recorded which). The rearrangement uses TRBV15 and TRBJ2-2; D gene unclear. The sequenced material came from blood, either unsorted or a sorted T cell fraction (not recorded which). The CDR3 DNA reads as TGTGCCACCAGCGAACTTGGACGGGTCTCGAACACCGGGGAGCTGTTTTTT. Its protein is CATSELGRVSNTGELFF.